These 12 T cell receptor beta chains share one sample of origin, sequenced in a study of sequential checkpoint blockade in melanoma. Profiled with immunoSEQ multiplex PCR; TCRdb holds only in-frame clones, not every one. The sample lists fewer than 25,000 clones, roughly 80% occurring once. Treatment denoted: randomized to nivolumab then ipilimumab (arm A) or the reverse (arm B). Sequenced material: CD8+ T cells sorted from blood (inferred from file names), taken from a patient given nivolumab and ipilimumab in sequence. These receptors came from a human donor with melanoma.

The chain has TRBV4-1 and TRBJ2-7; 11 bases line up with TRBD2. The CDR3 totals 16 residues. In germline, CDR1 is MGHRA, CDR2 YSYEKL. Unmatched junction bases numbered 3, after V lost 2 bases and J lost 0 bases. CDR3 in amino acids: CASSQRLAGSSYEQYF. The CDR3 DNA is TGCGCCAGCAGCCAAAGACTAGCGGGGAGCTCCTACGAGCAGTACTTC.

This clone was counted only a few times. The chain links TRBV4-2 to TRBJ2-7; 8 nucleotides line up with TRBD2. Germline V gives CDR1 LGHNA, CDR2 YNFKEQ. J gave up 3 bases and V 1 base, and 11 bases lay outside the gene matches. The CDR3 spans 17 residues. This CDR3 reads CASSQVGAGAGGYEQYF. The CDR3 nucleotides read TGTGCCAGCAGCCAAGTAGGGGCTGGGGCGGGGGGCTACGAGCAGTACTTC.

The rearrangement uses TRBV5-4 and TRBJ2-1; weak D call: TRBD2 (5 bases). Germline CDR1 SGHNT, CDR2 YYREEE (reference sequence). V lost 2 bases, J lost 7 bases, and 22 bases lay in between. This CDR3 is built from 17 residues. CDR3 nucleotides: TGTGCCAGCAGCTTTGAACCTAGCAATAAAGGTGTAAATGAGCAGTTCTTC. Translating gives CASSFEPSNKGVNEQFF.

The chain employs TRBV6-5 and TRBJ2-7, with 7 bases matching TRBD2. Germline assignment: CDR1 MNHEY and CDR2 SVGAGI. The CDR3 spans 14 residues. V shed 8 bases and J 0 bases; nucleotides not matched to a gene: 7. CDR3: CASRGESSSYEQYF. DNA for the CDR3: TGTGCCAGCCGGGGGGAGAGCAGCTCCTACGAGCAGTACTTC.

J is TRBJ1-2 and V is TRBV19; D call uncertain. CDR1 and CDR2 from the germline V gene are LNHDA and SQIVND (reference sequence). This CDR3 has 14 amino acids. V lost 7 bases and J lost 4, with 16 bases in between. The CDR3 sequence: CASMEYPGFYGYTF. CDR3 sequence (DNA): TGTGCCAGTATGGAGTACCCGGGTTTCTATGGCTACACCTTC.

This CDR3 reads CASSQDWLGHQPQHF. CDR3 DNA sequence: TGCGCCAGCAGCCAAGATTGGTTGGGCCATCAGCCCCAGCATTTT. The chain uses TRBV4-1 and TRBJ1-5; unclear D gene. This CDR3 comprises 15 residues. CDR1 MGHRA and CDR2 YSYEKL come from the germline V gene. With 0 bases removed from V and 5 bases from J, the gap between germline ends came to 11 bases.

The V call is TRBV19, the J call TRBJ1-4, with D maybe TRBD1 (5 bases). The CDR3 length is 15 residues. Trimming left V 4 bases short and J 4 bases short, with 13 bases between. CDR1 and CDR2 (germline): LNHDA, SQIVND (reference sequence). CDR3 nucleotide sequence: TGTGCCAGTAGTACTCGGACAAGACTTAATGAAAAACTGTTTTTT. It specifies CASSTRTRLNEKLFF.

The CDR3 coding sequence is TGCGCCAGCAGCCTCCACTCGGGAGAGCCCAATGAGCAGTTCTTC. Its translation: CASSLHSGEPNEQFF. This chain connects TRBV4-1 to TRBJ2-1, with D perhaps matching TRBD2 (6 bases). V lost 4 bases to trimming and J lost 6 bases, with 16 bases between them. The CDR3 is made up of 15 amino acids. The germline gives CDR1 MGHRA, CDR2 YSYEKL.

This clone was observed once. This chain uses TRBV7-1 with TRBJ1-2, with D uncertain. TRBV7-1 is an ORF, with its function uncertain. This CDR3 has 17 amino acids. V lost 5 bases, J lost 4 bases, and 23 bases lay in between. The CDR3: CASSDGVYEGKTYGYTF. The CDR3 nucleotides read TGTGCCAGCAGCGATGGGGTTTACGAGGGAAAGACCTATGGCTACACCTTC.

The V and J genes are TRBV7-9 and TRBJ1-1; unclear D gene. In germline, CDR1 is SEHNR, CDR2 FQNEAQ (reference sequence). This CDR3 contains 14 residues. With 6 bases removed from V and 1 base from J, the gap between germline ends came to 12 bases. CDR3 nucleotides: TGTGCCAGCAGAATCTCCGGTGGGAACACTGAAGCTTTCTTT. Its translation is CASRISGGNTEAFF.

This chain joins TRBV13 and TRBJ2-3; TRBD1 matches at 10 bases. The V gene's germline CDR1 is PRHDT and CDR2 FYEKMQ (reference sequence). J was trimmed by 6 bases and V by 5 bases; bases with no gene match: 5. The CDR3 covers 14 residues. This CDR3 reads CASSPDRGGDTQYF. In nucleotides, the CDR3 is TGTGCCAGCAGCCCGGACAGGGGGGGGGATACGCAGTATTTT.

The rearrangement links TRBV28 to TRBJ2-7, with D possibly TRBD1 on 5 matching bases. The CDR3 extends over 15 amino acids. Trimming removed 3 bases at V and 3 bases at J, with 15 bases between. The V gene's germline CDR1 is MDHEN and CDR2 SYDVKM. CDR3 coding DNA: TGTGCCAGCAGTTTCCGTTCAGGGCACCACTACGAGCAGTACTTC. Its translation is CASSFRSGHHYEQYF.